This TCR beta chain was identified during a study of T cell repertoires in cytomegalovirus infection. Study details: Based on public TCR beta signatures, there were indications of CMV infection and of a matching HLA type.

As for this clonotype: Its antigen is still unknown.

Overall study results and limits: Cumulated frequencies of public TCR beta families served to identify carriers of CMV plus the relevant HLA. Dominant in the ex vivo response were TCR beta clonotypes restricted by HLA-C and specific for CMV.

V lost 2 bases and J lost 0, with 9 bases in between. This CDR3 spans 15 amino acids. Germline V gene sequence: CDR1 SGHNT, CDR2 YENEEA. TCRdb passed the reads through MiXCR, listing each CDR3 protein once. The sample records just under 550,000 distinct CDR3 sequences, more than 20% being singletons. The material sequenced was PBMCs. The V call is TRBV11-3, the J call TRBJ2-3; unclear D gene. The clonotype originates from a human donor in good health (CMV status not recorded). Some clones in this sample may be carry-over from other donors' samples. CDR3: CASSLNSLSTDTQYF. CDR3 DNA: TGTGCCAGCAGCTTAAACTCTTTAAGCACAGATACGCAGTATTTT.